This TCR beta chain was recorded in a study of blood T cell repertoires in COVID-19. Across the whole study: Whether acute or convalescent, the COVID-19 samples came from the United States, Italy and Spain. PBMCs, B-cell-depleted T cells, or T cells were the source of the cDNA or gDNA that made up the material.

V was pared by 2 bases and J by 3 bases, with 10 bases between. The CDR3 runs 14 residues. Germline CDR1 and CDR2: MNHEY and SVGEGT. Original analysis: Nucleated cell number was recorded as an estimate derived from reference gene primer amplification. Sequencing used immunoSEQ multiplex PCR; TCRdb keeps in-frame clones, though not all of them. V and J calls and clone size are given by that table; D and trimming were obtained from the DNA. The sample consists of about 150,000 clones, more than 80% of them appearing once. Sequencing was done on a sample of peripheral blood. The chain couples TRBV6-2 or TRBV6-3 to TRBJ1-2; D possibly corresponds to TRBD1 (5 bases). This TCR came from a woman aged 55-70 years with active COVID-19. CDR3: CASSYDGDYYGYTF. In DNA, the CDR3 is TGTGCCAGCAGTTACGATGGGGACTACTATGGCTACACCTTC.